This T cell receptor beta chain comes out of a study of patients and donors after allogeneic stem cell transplantation. TCRdb itself ran the RT-PCR reads through MiXCR, one entry per CDR3 protein. The sample includes over 400,000 distinct CDR3 sequences, around 16% of them seen just once. CDR3 length: 14 amino acids. Germline CDR1 and CDR2: SEHNR and FQNEAQ (reference sequence). Trimming cost V 5 bases and J 7 bases; bases outside gene matches: 2. The source material was blood, either unsorted or a sorted T cell fraction (not recorded which). The J gene is TRBJ2-1, the V gene TRBV7-9, with 13 bases that match TRBD2. The source is a human donor who was either an allogeneic HSCT recipient or a stem cell or donor lymphocyte infusion donor (not recorded which). It is not recorded whose cells these are; they may come from a transplant donor. CDR3 amino acids: CASSGLAGVNEQFF. The CDR3 bases are TGTGCCAGCAGCGGACTAGCGGGAGTTAATGAGCAGTTCTTC.